These 24 T cell receptor beta chains originate from one sample sequenced in a study of long-term antiretroviral therapy in people with HIV. immunoSEQ v3.0 was run at survey level. The repertoire was sequenced with immunoSEQ multiplex PCR; TCRdb's copy has only in-frame clones and lacks some. This table holds tens of thousands of clones, around 82% found once. The material sequenced was unsorted PBMCs, taken 3 years after starting antiretroviral therapy. These receptors all stem from a man aged 40-49 years with HIV.

This clone has only a few counts. The chain has TRBV6-5 and TRBJ2-7, with TRBD1 identical over 8 bases. The CDR3 extends over 15 amino acids. Germline V gene lookup returns CDR1 MNHEY and CDR2 SVGAGI. V was pared by 0 bases and J by 4 bases, with 5 bases of the junction left unmatched. The CDR3 DNA sequence: TGTGCCAGCAGTTACTCCGGCAGGGGGCTTTACGAGCAGTACTTC. Amino acid sequence: CASSYSGRGLYEQYF.

The DNA of the CDR3 is TGTGCCTGGAGCCGACCTAACTCCCTCTCCTACGAGCAGTACTTC. Translated, it gives CAWSRPNSLSYEQYF. The genes are TRBV30 and TRBJ2-7; unclear D gene. Trimming pared 3 bases from V and 0 bases from J, leaving 15 bases between. Germline CDR1 and CDR2: GTSNPN and SVGIG (reference sequence). This CDR3 contains 15 residues.

This clone appeared a single time. The DNA for the CDR3 is TGTGCCAGCAGTCCCTCTCCAGCGCTCTATGGCTACACCTTC. It translates to CASSPSPALYGYTF. The chain joins TRBV28 to TRBJ1-2; D not resolved. Germline CDR1 and CDR2: MDHEN and SYDVKM. This CDR3 region has 14 residues. V lost 5 bases and J 4 bases, leaving 14 bases between the germline ends.

This clone has more than one count but fewer than ten. J is TRBJ1-1 and V is TRBV19; unclear D gene. CDR1 is LNHDA, CDR2 SQIVND, per germline (reference sequence). V was pared by 3 bases and J by 1 base, with 6 bases between. The CDR3 covers 13 residues. CDR3 sequence reads: CASSMLGNTEAFF. CDR3 nucleotides: TGTGCCAGTAGTATGCTAGGGAACACTGAAGCTTTCTTT.

V and J are TRBV7-8 and TRBJ2-2; 11 bases map to TRBD2. Losses at the gene ends were 1 base for V and 7 bases for J; bases not matched to a gene: 5. This CDR3 is built from 16 residues. Germline CDR1 SGHVS, CDR2 FQNEAQ. The DNA for the CDR3 is TGTGCCAGCAGCTTAGTAGCGGGGGGGGACAACGGGGAGCTGTTTTTT. Encoded protein: CASSLVAGGDNGELFF.

The CDR3 coding sequence is TGTGCCTGGAGGGGCGGGAGCTCCTACGAGCAGTACTTC. Its protein product is CAWRGGSSYEQYF. The genes are TRBV30 and TRBJ2-7; 7 positions agree with TRBD2. The V gene's germline CDR1 is GTSNPN and CDR2 SVGIG (reference sequence). The CDR3 runs to 13 residues. V gave up 3 bases and J gave up 0 bases; unmatched junction bases: 2.

The CDR3 loop is CASSPEAVSYNEQFF. The CDR3, as DNA: TGTGCCAGCTCACCGGAGGCGGTCTCCTACAATGAGCAGTTCTTC. The rearrangement uses TRBV18 and TRBJ2-1; tentatively, D is TRBD2 (5 bases). CDR3 size: 15 residues. The germline gives CDR1 KGHSH, CDR2 LQKENI. V was cut by 3 bases and J by 0 bases, with 9 bases left in between.

The V and J genes are TRBV11-2 and TRBJ2-7; D is unclear. CDR1 is SGHAT and CDR2 is FQNNGV in the germline V gene. This CDR3 spans 14 amino acids. V lost 0 bases, J lost 0 bases, and 6 bases lay in between. The CDR3 here is CASSLEAASYEQYF. CDR3 DNA: TGTGCCAGCAGCTTAGAGGCAGCCTCCTACGAGCAGTACTTC.

The chain couples TRBV7-2 to TRBJ1-1; TRBD1 might be the D (6 bases). V was cut by 3 bases and J by 0 bases, with 11 bases left in between. Germline lookup yields CDR1 SGHTA and CDR2 FQGNSA. CDR3 size: 15 residues. The DNA of the CDR3 is TGTGCCAGCAGCTTTCAGGGACAATTGAACACTGAAGCTTTCTTT. This gives the protein CASSFQGQLNTEAFF.

Regarding this clone: A junction end diverges from the germline sequence, so it may reflect a read error. This rearrangement joins TRBV7-8 to TRBJ2-1; 7 bases align to TRBD2. This CDR3 comprises 12 residues. The germline V gene has CDR1 SGHVS and CDR2 FQNEAQ. This CDR3 is CASSLTTQAGLF. The DNA of the CDR3 is TGTGCCAGCAGCTTAACAACCCAAGCGGGACTCTTC.

This rearrangement joins TRBV5-1 to TRBJ2-3; D is perhaps TRBD1 or TRBD2 (5 bases each). Trimming stripped 3 bases from V and 2 bases from J, with 10 bases between. Germline V CDR1 and CDR2: SGHRS, YFSETQ. CDR3 length: 14 residues. CDR3 sequence (DNA): TGCGCCAGCAGCTCCGGGACGGACACAGATACGCAGTATTTT. Translated: CASSSGTDTDTQYF.

The chain has TRBV7-9 and TRBJ2-2, with D possibly TRBD1 on 6 matching bases. CDR1 is SEHNR and CDR2 is FQNEAQ in the germline V gene (reference sequence). The CDR3 contains 13 residues. V was shortened by 6 bases and J by 6 bases, with 11 bases between the two germline ends. DNA for the CDR3: TGTGCCAGCAGTCCACAGGGAGCCGGGGAGCTGTTTTTT. Its translation is CASSPQGAGELFF.

The chain recombines TRBV30 with TRBJ1-2; D may be TRBD1 (6 bases). In germline, CDR1 is GTSNPN, CDR2 SVGIG (reference sequence). CDR3 size: 13 residues. With 3 bases removed from V and 2 bases from J, the gap between germline ends came to 10 bases. The CDR3 sequence: CAWRRGGNYGYTF. The CDR3 DNA sequence: TGTGCCTGGAGACGAGGGGGAAACTATGGCTACACCTTC.

The chain uses TRBV27 and TRBJ2-2; TRBD2 agrees at 9 bases. CDR3 length: 15 amino acids. Germline V gene sequence: CDR1 MNHEY, CDR2 SMNVEV (reference sequence). Losses at the gene ends were 3 bases for V and 8 bases for J; bases not matched to a gene: 7. In DNA, the CDR3 is TGTGCCAGCAGTTTCTTAGCGGGAGTAGGAGGGGAGCTGTTTTTT. Protein product: CASSFLAGVGGELFF.

In DNA, the CDR3 is TGTGCCAGCAGTTTAAGGGGGGGGTCCCGCAATCAGCCCCAGCATTTT. The encoded protein is CASSLRGGSRNQPQHF. The chain is built from TRBV28 and TRBJ1-5; D perhaps matches TRBD1 (6 bases). Trimming took off 2 bases at V and 2 bases at J, with 13 bases between the two ends. The CDR3 extends over 16 amino acids. Per the germline V gene, CDR1 is MDHEN and CDR2 is SYDVKM.

The chain has TRBV13 and TRBJ2-7; D gene unclear. Germline loops: CDR1 PRHDT, CDR2 FYEKMQ (reference sequence). Trimming took off 0 bases at V and 5 bases at J, with 5 bases between the two ends. The CDR3 is 12 residues long. CDR3 nucleotides: TGTGCCAGCAGCTTAGGCTTCGACGAGCAGTACTTC. This encodes CASSLGFDEQYF. The complete variable domain, with remaining parts taken from reference TRBV13 and TRBJ2-7, reads AAGVIQSPRHLIKEKRETATLKCYPIPRHDTVYWYQQGPGQDPQFLISFYEKMQSDKGSIPDRFSAQQFSDYHSELNMSSLELGDSALYFCASSLGFDEQYFGPGTRLTVT.

This clone appeared once. The chain has TRBV30 and TRBJ2-3; TRBD1 matches at 8 bases. Trimming removed 3 bases from V and 3 bases from J; junction bases left unmatched: 5. CDR1 GTSNPN and CDR2 SVGIG come from the germline V gene (reference sequence). CDR3 size: 14 residues. CDR3 residues: CAWRTGQGTDTQYF. Written as DNA, the CDR3 is TGTGCCTGGAGGACCGGACAGGGTACAGATACGCAGTATTTT. Full variable domain (missing parts from reference TRBV30 and TRBJ2-3): SQTIHQWPATLVQPVGSPLSLECTVEGTSNPNLYWYRQAAGRGLQLLFYSVGIGQISSEVPQNLSASRPQDRQFILSSKKLLLSDSGFYLCAWRTGQGTDTQYFGPGTRLTVL.

This chain joins TRBV5-1 and TRBJ2-3; D remains unclear. The length of the CDR3 is 14 residues. The germline V and J ends were trimmed by 1 base and 3 bases, with 9 bases remaining between them. Germline-derived CDR1 and CDR2 are SGHRS and YFSETQ. The CDR3 sequence is CASSLSLETDTQYF. Written as DNA, the CDR3 is TGCGCCAGCAGCTTGAGTCTAGAGACAGATACGCAGTATTTT.

V is TRBV28 and J is TRBJ2-7; either TRBD1 or TRBD2 may fit D (5 bases each). Germline V lookup: CDR1 MDHEN, CDR2 SYDVKM. The CDR3 spans 15 residues. The ends were cut back, 4 bases at V and 6 bases at J, with 19 bases in the middle. The CDR3 DNA is TGTGCCAGCAGTTCGGGACCCCCGGCAGGTTCCGAGCAGTACTTC. Its translation is CASSSGPPAGSEQYF.

This chain uses TRBV14 with TRBJ2-7; D gene ambiguous. Germline V gene sequence: CDR1 SGHDN, CDR2 FVKESK. The germline V and J ends were trimmed by 0 bases and 4 bases, with 10 bases remaining between them. The CDR3 has 14 residues. CDR3 protein: CASSQDIWDYEQYF. CDR3 nucleotide sequence: TGTGCCAGCAGCCAAGATATTTGGGATTACGAGCAGTACTTC.

J is TRBJ1-5 and V is TRBV4-1; D is possibly TRBD1 (6 bases). The germline CDR1 and CDR2 sequences are MGHRA and YSYEKL. V dropped 3 bases and J dropped 0 bases, with 15 bases sitting between them. The CDR3 spans 17 residues. CDR3 region: CASSQSQQGNSNQPQHF. CDR3 sequence (DNA): TGCGCCAGCAGCCAGTCACAACAGGGAAATAGCAATCAGCCCCAGCATTTT.

The chain uses TRBV10-1 and TRBJ1-1, with D perhaps TRBD1 (5 bases). Germline values: CDR1 WNHNN, CDR2 SYGVQD (reference sequence). This CDR3 comprises 15 residues. Between the trimmed V and J ends, which lost 3 bases and 1 base, there was a span of 12 bases. The CDR3 coding sequence is TGCGCCAGCAGTGATCTACCGGGGCGGAACACTGAAGCTTTCTTT. Amino acids: CASSDLPGRNTEAFF.

The chain combines TRBV11-3 with TRBJ1-3, with TRBD1 identical over 8 bases. After removal of 5 bases from V and 3 bases from J, the junction contained 9 bases not matched to a gene. The CDR3 runs 16 residues. The germline gives CDR1 SGHNT, CDR2 YENEEA. CDR3 sequence reads: CASSTRDRRGGNTIYF. The DNA of the CDR3 is TGTGCCAGCAGCACCCGGGACAGGAGAGGTGGAAACACCATATATTTT.

The chain is built from TRBV13 and TRBJ2-1; the match to TRBD2 covers 7 bases. Germline CDR1 PRHDT, CDR2 FYEKMQ (reference sequence). This CDR3 region has 15 residues. The trim removed 5 bases at V and 4 bases at J, leaving 8 bases unmatched. The CDR3 coding sequence is TGTGCCAGCAGCCCCTCCGGGGGGATTTACAATGAGCAGTTCTTC. Protein sequence: CASSPSGGIYNEQFF.